This T cell receptor beta chain was sequenced during a study of shared clonotypes between healthy human individuals. Several immunoSEQ plates received, in even portions, the genomic DNA of each subset. Sequencing used immunoSEQ multiplex PCR; TCRdb keeps in-frame clones, though not all of them. The sample lists over a million clones; around 95% were seen once. The CDR3 consists of 15 residues. Looked up from germline, CDR1 is MNHNS and CDR2 is SASEGT. Germline trimming cut 8 bases from V and 2 bases from J; bases unmatched to any gene: 10. The chain is built from TRBV6-1 and TRBJ2-7; 9 nucleotides line up with TRBD1. The sample was naive CD4+ T cells sorted from blood. Subset noted: CD45RA+ positively selected. The source of this sequence is a man under 40 in good health. This CDR3 reads CASGFLRDRAYEQYF. CDR3 bases: TGTGCCAGCGGATTTCTTCGGGACAGGGCCTACGAGCAGTACTTC.